These 18 T cell receptor beta chains came from one sample sequenced in a study of blood T cell repertoires in COVID-19. Only in-frame clones appear in the TCRdb table, and some are missing; sequencing was by immunoSEQ multiplex PCR. The table includes a few hundred thousand clones, roughly 84% detected once. Sequenced material: PBMCs or T cells enriched from blood (not recorded which). These receptors were taken from a woman in her forties or fifties who had been exposed to COVID-19.

CDR3 protein: CASSLRQGPGAYGYTF. Written as DNA, the CDR3 is TGTGCCAGCAGCCTTAGACAGGGACCCGGGGCCTATGGCTACACCTTC. V and J are TRBV27 and TRBJ1-2; 7 nucleotides align to TRBD1. The CDR3 consists of 16 residues. V lost 6 bases, J lost 4 bases, and 14 bases stayed unmatched. Looked up from germline, CDR1 is MNHEY and CDR2 is SMNVEV (reference sequence).

The chain couples TRBV5-1 to TRBJ1-5, with 7 bases identical to TRBD1. CDR3 length: 15 amino acids. Trimming removed 4 bases from V and 8 bases from J; junction bases left unmatched: 12. Germline values: CDR1 SGHRS, CDR2 YFSETQ. CDR3 sequence: CASSLTGQAFEPQHF. CDR3 nucleotide sequence: TGCGCCAGCAGCCTCACTGGACAGGCGTTCGAGCCCCAGCATTTT.

This clone has a single count. The chain is built from TRBV6-1 and TRBJ2-2, with TRBD1 matching over 9 bases. Germline trimming cut 3 bases from V and 3 bases from J; bases unmatched to any gene: 5. Germline values: CDR1 MNHNS, CDR2 SASEGT. CDR3 length: 16 amino acids. CDR3 bases: TGTGCCAGCAGTGACCGGACAGGGGTGTACACCGGGGAGCTGTTTTTT. It yields the protein CASSDRTGVYTGELFF.

This clone came up once. This chain joins TRBV10-3 and TRBJ2-7; TRBD1 aligns across 10 bases. From germline, CDR1 is ENHRY and CDR2 SYGVKD. The CDR3 sequence is 15 residues long. The ends lost 0 bases at V and 2 bases at J; junction bases unmatched: 1. CDR3 residues: CAISESTGGPYEQYF. The CDR3 DNA sequence: TGTGCCATCAGTGAGTCGACAGGGGGCCCCTACGAGCAGTACTTC.

This clone was found once. This sequence joins TRBV7-3 and TRBJ2-3; unclear D gene. V was trimmed by 5 bases and J by 1 base, leaving 7 bases between them. CDR3 size: 13 residues. Germline-derived CDR1 and CDR2 are SGHTA and FQGTGA. The CDR3 nucleotides are TGTGCCAGCAGCCCGTCTGGCACAGATACGCAGTATTTT. This sequence encodes CASSPSGTDTQYF.

V gene TRBV29-1 combines with J gene TRBJ2-3; tentative D call: TRBD2 (6 bases). The CDR3 sequence is 15 residues long. V lost 4 bases and J 2 bases, leaving 16 bases between the germline ends. CDR1 is SQVTM and CDR2 is ANQGSEA in the germline V gene. CDR3 nucleotide sequence: TGCAGCGTTGTACCTTCGGCGGGACTCACAGATACGCAGTATTTT. Encoded protein: CSVVPSAGLTDTQYF.

The rearrangement uses TRBV12-3 or TRBV12-4 and TRBJ1-1; weak D call: TRBD1 (5 bases). Trimming left V 3 bases short and J 11 bases short, with 10 bases between. CDR3 length: 11 amino acids. The CDR3 loop reads CASSFGQEAFF. The CDR3 nucleotides are TGTGCCAGCAGTTTCGGACAAGAGGCTTTCTTT.

V usage is TRBV10-3 and J usage is TRBJ2-1; TRBD1 matches at 9 bases. The junction had 9 bases not matched to a gene; V was cut back by 11 bases and J by 7 bases. This CDR3 has 13 amino acids. The germline V gene has CDR1 ENHRY and CDR2 SYGVKD. DNA of the CDR3: TGTGCCGGTGGACAGGGGAAGGGAAATGAGCAGTTCTTC. It is translated as CAGGQGKGNEQFF.

The rearrangement links TRBV11-1 to TRBJ1-2, with 8 bases identical to TRBD1. Germline V gene sequence: CDR1 SGHAT, CDR2 FQDESV (reference sequence). V dropped 5 bases and J dropped 4; count of bases not matched to a gene: 6. The CDR3 length is 14 residues. This chain's CDR3 is CASSLGQGGYGYTF. In DNA form, the CDR3 reads TGTGCCAGCAGCCTCGGACAGGGCGGCTATGGCTACACCTTC.

In DNA form, the CDR3 reads TGTGCTAGTGGTTTGAGCCCCCAAGAGACCCAGTACTTC. It codes for CASGLSPQETQYF. This sequence joins TRBV12-5 and TRBJ2-5; D gene uncertain. The CDR3 runs 13 residues. Trimming left V 2 bases short and J 1 base short, with 5 bases between. Germline V gene data show CDR1 as LGHNT and CDR2 as FRNRAP.

V gene TRBV2 combines with J gene TRBJ1-2; D is uncertain. CDR3 length equals 13 residues. Germline CDR1 reads SNHLY; CDR2 reads FYNNEI. V was trimmed by 3 bases and J by 8 bases, leaving 13 bases between them. Here the CDR3 reads CASSEISTNGYTF. The CDR3 DNA follows: TGTGCCAGCAGTGAGATCAGTACAAACGGCTACACCTTC.

The chain employs TRBV10-1 and TRBJ1-6, with D possibly matching TRBD1 (6 bases). Germline assignment: CDR1 WNHNN and CDR2 SYGVQD (reference sequence). The CDR3 has 14 residues. Trimming removed 8 bases from V and 7 bases from J, with 15 bases in between. The CDR3 DNA is TGCGCCAGCTCCCAATCCGGACAGAATTCACCCCTCCACTTT. This gives the protein CASSQSGQNSPLHF.

The table lists this clone with a count of one. This chain uses TRBV5-1 with TRBJ1-3; 9 nucleotides agree with TRBD1. The CDR3 contains 17 residues. Trimming removed 2 bases from V and 4 bases from J; junction bases left unmatched: 10. Germline CDR1 reads SGHRS; CDR2 reads YFSETQ. The CDR3 reads CASSFGRRTGEGNTIYF. The CDR3 DNA follows: TGCGCCAGCAGCTTCGGAAGACGGACAGGGGAAGGAAACACCATATATTTT.

V is TRBV19 and J is TRBJ1-1; TRBD1 matches 7 bases. This CDR3 is built from 16 residues. Looked up from germline, CDR1 is LNHDA and CDR2 is SQIVND (reference sequence). V shed 3 bases, J shed 0 bases, and the junction held 7 bases outside the gene matches. CDR3 sequence: CASSIFPGQMNTEAFF. The CDR3 DNA follows: TGTGCCAGTAGTATCTTCCCGGGACAGATGAACACTGAAGCTTTCTTT.

The chain uses TRBV11-2 and TRBJ1-4; 7 bases match TRBD1. Germline-derived CDR1 and CDR2 are SGHAT and FQNNGV. The CDR3 extends over 15 amino acids. V dropped 4 bases and J dropped 7; count of bases not matched to a gene: 9. The CDR3 nucleotides are TGTGCCAGCAGCTCTTACAGGGGAAAGATTGAAAAACTGTTTTTT. Translated, it gives CASSSYRGKIEKLFF.

The rearrangement joins TRBV6-5 to TRBJ1-6, with 9 bases matching TRBD1. Germline CDR1 MNHEY, CDR2 SVGAGI. The CDR3 has 15 residues. The trim removed 7 bases at V and 10 bases at J, leaving 11 bases unmatched. The DNA of the CDR3 is TGTGCCAGCAACCCACGGGGACAGGGTCACTCACCCCTCCACTTT. Protein sequence: CASNPRGQGHSPLHF.

The V and J genes are TRBV7-9 and TRBJ1-4; D might be TRBD1 (5 bases). V lost 3 bases and J lost 3, with 11 bases in between. Per germline, CDR1 SEHNR and CDR2 FQNEAQ (reference sequence). The CDR3 loop spans 15 amino acids. In DNA form, the CDR3 reads TGTGCCAGCAGCTTCGGCGGGACCTCTAATGAAAAACTGTTTTTT. Encoded protein: CASSFGGTSNEKLFF.

The rearrangement uses TRBV2 and TRBJ1-4; D gene uncertain. The germline V and J ends were trimmed by 6 bases and 6 bases, with 8 bases remaining between them. The CDR3 runs 12 residues. Germline values: CDR1 SNHLY, CDR2 FYNNEI. This chain's CDR3 is CASRYSYEKLFF. Here the CDR3 DNA reads TGTGCCAGCAGGTACTCTTATGAAAAACTGTTTTTT. Looking up the rest from reference TRBV2 and TRBJ1-4 gives the full variable domain: EPEVTQTPSHQVTQMGQEVILRCVPISNHLYFYWYRQILGQKVEFLVSFYNNEISEKSEIFDDQFSVERPDGSNFTLKIRSTKLEDSAMYFCASRYSYEKLFFGSGTQLSVL.